Below, one T cell receptor beta chain is given with its context. The V and J ends lost 2 bases and 4 bases respectively, with 7 bases between them. The CDR3 extends over 13 amino acids. The V gene's germline CDR1 is SNHLY and CDR2 FYNNEI. The study made its TCR cDNA through 5'RACE template switching. That step introduced a universal primer site along with UMIs. MiXCR was run by TCRdb on the 5' RACE reads, yielding one entry per CDR3 protein. The table lists some 96,000 distinct CDR3 sequences, about 8.2% of them singletons. The sample is drawn from a study of T cells after yellow fever vaccination. Study context: Preparation of fractions with low cell numbers was performed using SMART-Seq v4 Ultra Low Input.

Study results and limitations: Peaking faster, on day 5 versus 15, the secondary response was nonetheless weaker.

This clonotype was obtained from a man younger than 30 who received the YFV17D yellow fever vaccine. This specimen was CD8+ T cells not binding an NS4B(214-222) dextramer, sorted from PBMCs, taken roughly 15 days after the first yellow fever vaccination. The gene calls are TRBV2 and TRBJ2-3, with D unresolved. CDR3 residues: CASSESGPDTQYF. CDR3 coding DNA: TGTGCCAGCAGTGAATCGGGTCCAGATACGCAGTATTTT.